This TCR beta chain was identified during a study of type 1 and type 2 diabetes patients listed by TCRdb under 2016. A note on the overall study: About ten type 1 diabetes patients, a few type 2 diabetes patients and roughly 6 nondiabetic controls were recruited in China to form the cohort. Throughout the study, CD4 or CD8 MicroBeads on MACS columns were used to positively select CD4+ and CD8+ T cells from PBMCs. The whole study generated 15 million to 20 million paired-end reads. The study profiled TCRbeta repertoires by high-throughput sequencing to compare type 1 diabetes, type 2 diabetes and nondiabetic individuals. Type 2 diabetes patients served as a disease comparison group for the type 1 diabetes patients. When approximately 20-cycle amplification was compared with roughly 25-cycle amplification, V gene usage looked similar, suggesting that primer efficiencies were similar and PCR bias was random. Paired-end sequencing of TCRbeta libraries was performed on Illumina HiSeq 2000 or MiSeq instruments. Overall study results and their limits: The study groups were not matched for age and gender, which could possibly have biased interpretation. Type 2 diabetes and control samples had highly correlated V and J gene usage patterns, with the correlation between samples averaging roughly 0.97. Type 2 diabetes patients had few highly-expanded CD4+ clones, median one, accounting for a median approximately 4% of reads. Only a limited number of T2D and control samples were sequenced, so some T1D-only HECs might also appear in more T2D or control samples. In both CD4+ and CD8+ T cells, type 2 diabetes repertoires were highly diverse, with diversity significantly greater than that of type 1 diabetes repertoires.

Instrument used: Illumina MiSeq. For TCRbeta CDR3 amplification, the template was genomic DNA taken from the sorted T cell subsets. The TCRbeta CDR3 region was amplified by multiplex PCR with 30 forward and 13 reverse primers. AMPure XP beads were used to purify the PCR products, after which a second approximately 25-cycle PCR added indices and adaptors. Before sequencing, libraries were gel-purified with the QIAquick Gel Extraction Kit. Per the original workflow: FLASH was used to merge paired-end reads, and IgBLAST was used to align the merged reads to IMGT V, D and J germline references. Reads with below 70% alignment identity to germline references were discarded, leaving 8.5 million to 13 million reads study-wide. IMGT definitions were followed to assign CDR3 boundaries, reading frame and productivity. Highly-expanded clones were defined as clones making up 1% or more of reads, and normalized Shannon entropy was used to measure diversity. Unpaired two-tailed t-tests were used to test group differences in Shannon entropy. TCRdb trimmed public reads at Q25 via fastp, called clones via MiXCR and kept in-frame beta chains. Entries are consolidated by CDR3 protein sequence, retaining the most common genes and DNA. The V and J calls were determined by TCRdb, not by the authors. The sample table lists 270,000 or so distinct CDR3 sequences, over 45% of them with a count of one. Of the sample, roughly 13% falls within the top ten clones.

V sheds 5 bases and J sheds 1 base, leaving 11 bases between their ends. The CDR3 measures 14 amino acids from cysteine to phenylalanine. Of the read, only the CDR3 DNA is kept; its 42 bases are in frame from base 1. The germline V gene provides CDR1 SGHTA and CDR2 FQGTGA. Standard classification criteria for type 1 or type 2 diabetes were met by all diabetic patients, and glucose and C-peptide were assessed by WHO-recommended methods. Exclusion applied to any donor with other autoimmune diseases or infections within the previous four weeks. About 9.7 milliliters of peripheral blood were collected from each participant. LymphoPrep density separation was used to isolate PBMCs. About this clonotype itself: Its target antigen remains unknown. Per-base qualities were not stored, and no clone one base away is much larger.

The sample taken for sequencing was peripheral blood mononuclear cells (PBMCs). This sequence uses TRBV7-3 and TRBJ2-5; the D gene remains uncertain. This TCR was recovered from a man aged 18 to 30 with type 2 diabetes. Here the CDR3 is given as CASSGRRSQETQYF. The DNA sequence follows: TGTGCCAGCAGCGGTAGGCGGTCCCAAGAGACCCAGTACTTC.